The next 11 T cell receptor beta chains were all read from a single sample in a study of blood T cell repertoires in COVID-19. Sequenced by immunoSEQ multiplex PCR; TCRdb stores in-frame clones only, minus some. The sample lists about 180,000 clones, roughly nine tenths occurring once. The source material was peripheral blood. All receptors come from a man between 18 and 35 years old who had recovered from COVID-19.

The rearrangement uses TRBV19 and TRBJ1-1, with 8 bases lining up with TRBD1. V trimming: 6 bases; J trimming: 2 bases; junction bases outside the gene matches: 11. The CDR3 has 16 residues. Germline V CDR1 and CDR2: LNHDA, SQIVND (reference sequence). The chain's CDR3 is CASSPRPGTGNTEAFF. CDR3 bases: TGTGCCAGTAGCCCTCGCCCCGGGACAGGTAACACTGAAGCTTTCTTT.

The chain couples TRBV11-2 to TRBJ2-7; the match to TRBD2 covers 9 bases. The CDR3 has 14 amino acids. J lost 5 bases, V lost 1 base, and 3 bases had no gene match. The germline gives CDR1 SGHAT, CDR2 FQNNGV. The CDR3 nucleotides are TGTGCCAGCAGCTTAGGACTAGCGGCCCACGAGCAGTACTTC. Protein product: CASSLGLAAHEQYF. Drawing the rest from reference TRBV11-2 and TRBJ2-7, the complete variable domain is EAGVAQSPRYKIIEKRQSVAFWCNPISGHATLYWYQQILGQGPKLLIQFQNNGVVDDSQLPKDRFSAERLKGVDSTLKIQPAKLEDSAVYLCASSLGLAAHEQYFGPGTRLTVT.

V is TRBV28 and J is TRBJ2-7, with a possible D match to TRBD1 (6 bases). Germline loops: CDR1 MDHEN, CDR2 SYDVKM. V was clipped by 2 bases and J by 3 bases, with 14 bases between them. The CDR3 consists of 15 residues. In nucleotides, the CDR3 is TGTGCCAGCAGTTTACCCCCCGGGACAATCTACGAGCAGTACTTC. It specifies CASSLPPGTIYEQYF.

The J gene is TRBJ2-6, the V gene TRBV2; D unresolved. Trimming shortened V by 9 bases and J by 0 bases, and 12 bases separated the two germline ends. CDR3 length: 15 residues. CDR1 and CDR2 from the germline V gene are SNHLY and FYNNEI. The CDR3 region has the DNA TGTGCCAGTGAAAAAGAGAGCTCTGGGGCCAACGTCCTGACTTTC. Its translation: CASEKESSGANVLTF.

This chain links TRBV5-1 with TRBJ2-5; a weak D match, TRBD2 (5 bases). CDR3 size: 13 residues. Trimming stripped 5 bases from V and 2 bases from J, with 10 bases between. The germline gives CDR1 SGHRS, CDR2 YFSETQ. In DNA, the CDR3 is TGCGCCAGCAGTAATAGCGCGCAAGAGACCCAGTACTTC. It yields the protein CASSNSAQETQYF. Based on the CDR3 plus reference TRBV5-1 and TRBJ2-5, the full variable domain is KAGVTQTPRYLIKTRGQQVTLSCSPISGHRSVSWYQQTPGQGLQFLFEYFSETQRNKGNFPGRFSGRQFSNSRSEMNVSTLELGDSALYLCASSNSAQETQYFGPGTRLLVL.

This chain uses TRBV25-1 with TRBJ2-5, with TRBD2 matching over 10 bases. Per the germline V gene, CDR1 is MGHDK and CDR2 is SYGVNS. CDR3 size: 14 residues. V trimming: 7 bases; J trimming: 5 bases; junction bases outside the gene matches: 7. In DNA form, the CDR3 reads TGTGCCAGCACGGGAACTAGCGGGATGGAGACCCAGTACTTC. Protein product: CASTGTSGMETQYF. Filled out from reference TRBV25-1 and TRBJ2-5, the complete variable domain reads EADIYQTPRYLVIGTGKKITLECSQTMGHDKMYWYQQDPGMELHLIHYSYGVNSTEKGDLSSESTVSRIRTEHFPLTLESARPSHTSQYLCASTGTSGMETQYFGPGTRLLVL.

The chain recombines TRBV7-2 with TRBJ1-4; D gene ambiguous. Trimming removed 3 bases at V and 8 bases at J, with 7 bases between. Germline V gives CDR1 SGHTA, CDR2 FQGNSA. The CDR3 is 12 amino acids. Written as DNA, the CDR3 is TGTGCCAGCAGCTTGTCTCGGGAAAAACTGTTTTTT. The encoded protein is CASSLSREKLFF.

J is TRBJ2-7 and V is TRBV5-1; tentatively, D is TRBD1 (6 bases). V lost 4 bases to trimming and J lost 0 bases, with 11 bases between them. This CDR3 has 14 residues. Looked up from germline, CDR1 is SGHRS and CDR2 is YFSETQ. CDR3 sequence reads: CASSPGTYSYEQYF. The CDR3 DNA follows: TGCGCCAGCAGCCCCGGGACATACTCCTACGAGCAGTACTTC.

V and J are TRBV19 and TRBJ1-1, with D possibly TRBD1 on 5 matching bases. The germline V gene has CDR1 LNHDA and CDR2 SQIVND (reference sequence). The CDR3 extends over 14 amino acids. V was pared by 8 bases and J by 0 bases, with 13 bases between. CDR3 loop: CASRAGTMNTEAFF. Here the CDR3 DNA reads TGTGCCAGTCGCGCGGGGACCATGAACACTGAAGCTTTCTTT.

The chain carries TRBV23-1 and TRBJ2-1; 10 bases are a match to TRBD2. TRBV23-1 is reported as an ORF; its role is uncertain. The CDR3 runs 16 residues. The V segment lost 0 bases and the J segment 7 bases; nucleotides outside the gene matches: 6. The DNA for the CDR3 is TGCGCCAGCAGTCAATCCGCTAGCGGGAGTATAAATGAGCAGTTCTTC. Protein product: CASSQSASGSINEQFF.

V is TRBV4-2 and J is TRBJ1-2; no clear D gene. Trimming took 0 bases from V and 4 from J, leaving 12 bases between them. The CDR3 sequence is 15 residues long. CDR1 LGHNA and CDR2 YNFKEQ come from the germline V gene. CDR3 nucleotides: TGTGCCAGCAGCCAAGACGCAGTCGGGAGCTATGGCTACACCTTC. This encodes CASSQDAVGSYGYTF.